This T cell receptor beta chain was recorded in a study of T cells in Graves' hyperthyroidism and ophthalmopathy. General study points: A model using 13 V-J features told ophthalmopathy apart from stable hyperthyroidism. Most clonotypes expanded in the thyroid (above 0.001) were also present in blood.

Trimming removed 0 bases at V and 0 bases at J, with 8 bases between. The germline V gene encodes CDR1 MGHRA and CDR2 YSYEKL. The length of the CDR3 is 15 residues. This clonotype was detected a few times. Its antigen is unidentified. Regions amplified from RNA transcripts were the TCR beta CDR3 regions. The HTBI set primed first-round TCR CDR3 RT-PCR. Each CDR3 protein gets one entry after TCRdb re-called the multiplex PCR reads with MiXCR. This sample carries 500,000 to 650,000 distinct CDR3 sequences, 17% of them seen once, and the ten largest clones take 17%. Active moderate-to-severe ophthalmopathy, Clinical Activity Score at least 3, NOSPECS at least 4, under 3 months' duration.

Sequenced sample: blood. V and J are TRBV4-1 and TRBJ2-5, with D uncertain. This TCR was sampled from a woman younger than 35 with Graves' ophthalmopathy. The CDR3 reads CASSQEEANQETQYF. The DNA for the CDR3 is TGCGCCAGCAGCCAAGAAGAGGCGAACCAAGAGACCCAGTACTTC.